This T cell receptor beta chain came from a study of cytomegalovirus exposure and HLA in healthy donors (dated by TCRdb to the late 2010s). Regarding the research as a whole: An earlier analysis of some 500 of the donors reported approximately 270 Gb of sequence data and approximately 110 million unique TCR beta sequences from approximately 180 million T cells. About 320 gigabases of sequencing data and 80 million or so unique TCR sequences were included in an early release covering over 600 HLA-typed donors. Of the roughly 430 genotyped donors, about 80% fell in the genetic ancestry cluster associated with self-reported Caucasian donors. The aim of the study was to test whether cataloging public T cell receptors could identify signatures of past pathogen exposure. The T cell repertoires of under 750 subjects were profiled by immunosequencing and related to cytomegalovirus serostatus. A separate validation cohort of 90 to 150 different subjects was used in addition to the approximately 640-subject first cohort. To predict cytomegalovirus infection status, the study brought together high-throughput TCR immunosequencing, statistical association of individual TCRs with disease status, and machine learning. A later analysis re-examined previously published TCR beta repertoires from around 670 donors and added high-resolution HLA genotyping to investigate patterns of TCR occurrence. Rather than using new phenotypic data, the later analysis identified candidate immune exposures from TCR beta sequences and from how often those sequences occurred across donors. An earlier analysis of 587 of the donors applied high-throughput TCR beta sequencing to assess whether each TCR beta V gene segment acted as functional or pseudogenic. Alongside the repertoire data, information on donor age, sex, ethnicity and CMV serostatus was compiled. Genome-wide SNP genotypes for about 60% of the roughly 700 donors were used in a later genetic analysis, which treated that subset as a discovery cohort. All discovery cohort repertoires had been generated on a single sequencing platform. Class I and class II HLA loci were covered by the typing at four-digit resolution. The number of typed donors differed by locus: about 620-640 for A, B, C, DRB1 and DQB1; approximately 520 for DQA1; over 600 for DPA1; and roughly 470 for DPB1. Roughly 5 DR-DQ haplotypes were treated as single units for association and clustering because of strong linkage in the cohort. Among some 410 genotyped donors of the cohort, an average of approximately 250,000 unique TCR beta nucleotide sequences were sequenced per donor, roughly a sixth of them non-productive. Here is what the overall study found, with its caveats: A cluster of highly shared sequence variants was judged likely to represent a technical artifact of the sequencing pipeline. Immune exposure information for the cohort was limited to CMV serostatus. Some IMGT-functional V segments, including TRBV6-2 and TRBV6-3, could not be told apart with the 87-base-pair reads, so those segments were excluded. A few of the identified cytomegalovirus-associated TCR beta chains were confirmed in vitro to be specific for cytomegalovirus antigens. In a later analysis, TCR association rates were found to vary across HLA loci, with the most associated TCRs seen for DRB1 alleles and the fewest for HLA-C alleles. A later genetic analysis reported fewer N-insertions in productive TCRs among donors in an Asian-associated ancestry cluster than the roughly 720-donor mean. Most CMV-associated TCR beta chains appeared to be HLA-restricted in a later analysis, and the HLA associations seemed to be driven largely by CMV exposure. In a later analysis, about 17,000 TCR beta sequences were associated with specific HLA alleles at a false discovery rate of 0.05. Most TCR sequences were observed very rarely across donors, whereas some public TCRs were present in many individuals. The presence/absence analyses assumed that sequencing depth was roughly uniform across donors, and that assumption may not be true. A further reported finding was that TCR beta sequences accurately predicted the HLA-A and HLA-B alleles for most subjects in the first cohort. Several of the top co-occurrence clusters appeared to be linked to parvovirus B19, influenza, CMV and Epstein-Barr virus, according to a later analysis. This cohort had only TCR beta chains sequenced, and the lack of alpha or paired-chain data limited which features could be detected. According to the authors, the approach could potentially be generalized to other disease states and immunological phenotypes. The study gave a list of some 150 TCR beta chains associated with cytomegalovirus. Cytomegalovirus status was reported to be diagnosed by the classifier with high specificity and sensitivity in both the original and validation cohorts. An association between a missense DCLRE1C variant and V-gene and J-gene trimming of TCR beta chains was found in a later genetic analysis and replicated in an independent cohort. Some 16 rarely observed V segments, including chromosome 9 orphons, were excluded from the earlier analysis of approximately 600 of the donors because counts were too low. When HLA alleles, especially DR and DQ, strongly co-occurred, TCR associations were difficult to assign to individual alleles. In a later analysis, HLA-associated TCR beta chains showed more clonal expansion and lower generation probabilities than non-associated chains that were equally common. Linkage disequilibrium might explain the correlated functional status among segregating V segments, but an unknown experimental factor could not be excluded. Because HLA typing was unavailable for some donors at each locus, only the typed subset was used in association tests. An earlier analysis of roughly 570 of the donors showed that most TCR beta V segments appeared in productive rearrangements either about 87% or about 30% of the time, which broadly matched IMGT annotations.

Library construction relied on the immunoSEQ multiplex PCR assay. For the multiplex PCR, a mixture combining 60 forward primers for TCR Vbeta segments and 13 reverse primers for TCR Jbeta segments was used. The CDR3 region of rearranged TCR beta genes was amplified from genomic DNA with a multiplex PCR assay. On the Illumina HiSeq System, the amplified TCR beta libraries were sequenced as 87-base-pair reads. The authors' pipeline ran thus. In a later analysis, tens of millions of unique TCR beta chains were counted across the 650 to 700 repertoires, and roughly 11 million of these chains were shared by at least two donors. A nearest-neighbor algorithm error-corrected the raw reads and collapsed the reads into unique sequences, merging closely related sequences to remove PCR and sequencing errors. V, D and J gene segments were assigned by aligning CDR3 sequences to IMGT reference sequences. Each retained sequence needed at least a six-nucleotide match to both a V gene segment and a J gene segment. A rearrangement was called productive if the CDR3 had no stop codons and remained in frame with V and J, and every other rearrangement was called non-productive. CDR3 was defined by IMGT convention, running from the second conserved V-encoded cysteine to the conserved J-encoded phenylalanine. The earlier analysis of some 540 of the donors excluded any sequence lacking an unambiguous match to a single V gene segment. In an earlier analysis of roughly 500 of the donors, V segments were called functional above 56.7% productive rearrangements and were called segregating when the between-donor standard deviation exceeded 5%. To diagnose cytomegalovirus status from the catalog of TCR beta chain sequences, a statistical classification framework was built. In a later analysis, TCR nucleotide sequences were compared against IMGT/GENE-DB human TR gene sequences so that V and J genes could be assigned. Using the TCRdist pipeline, a later analysis assigned CDR3 sequences along with most-parsimonious VDJ recombination scenarios. A later analysis defined each TCR beta chain by its CDR3 amino acid sequence plus V-gene family, and excluded reads lacking a unique V-gene family. As a way to deal with suspected cross-contamination and a sequencing artifact, a later analysis dropped 450 to 700 nucleotide sequences that were highly shared and had low generation probability. In a later analysis, a clonal expansion index for each public chain was calculated from normalized within-repertoire ranks of inferred template counts. Generation probabilities in a later analysis came from a VDJ recombination model fitted to out-of-frame rearrangements, and those results were checked against IGoR. In a later analysis, TCR-TCR, TCR-HLA and TCR-CMV co-occurrence was scored with hypergeometric tests, and a repertoire-size bias correction was applied to TCR pairs. In a later analysis, false discovery rates were estimated by permuting HLA or CMV assignments 20 times. In a later analysis, co-occurring TCRs were grouped with DBSCAN, and TCRdist sequence similarity was added when clustering was performed within HLA-allele-positive subsets. Repertoires with fewer than 30,000 or more than 120,000 public chains, plus five repertoires with anomalous nucleotide sharing, were excluded from co-occurrence clustering. Not all clones reach the TCRdb copy of this immuneACCESS table, which keeps in-frame sequences only. Checked studies attribute under half of the gap to unresolved V genes and leave the rest unexplained. V and J calls and clone size are given by that table; D and trimming were obtained from the DNA. Counted in this sample were roughly 80,000 clones; 67% of them appeared once. Around 7% of the sample rests with the top ten.

The germline V gene gives CDR1 as MNHNS and CDR2 as SASEGT. V is pared back by 1 base and J by 6 bases, with 21 bases lying between the germline termini. The CDR3 runs 18 residues from the cysteine to the phenylalanine. CDR3 DNA is the only sequence kept; it has 54 bases, read in frame from the first base. The cohort consisted of more than 650 healthy bone marrow donors. All cohort members were sampled while nominally healthy, although unrecorded immune exposures were likely present. The donor was CMV seropositive and was included in the group of 250 to 300 seropositive cohort members. Every donor gave a peripheral blood sample, and the peripheral blood mononuclear cells from that sample were used for TCR beta sequencing. Genomic DNA was extracted from the blood cell samples with the Qiagen DNeasy Blood Extraction Kit. As for this clone: The antigen it binds to is not known. No base qualities exist here, and no much larger clone lies one base off it.

The V gene is TRBV6-1 and the J gene is TRBJ2-2; the D segment could be TRBD1, given 6 matching bases. The origin of this receptor is a woman aged 50 to 65 in good health and CMV-seropositive. The material sequenced was PBMCs. The DNA is TGTGCCAGCAGTGAAGAGAGGACAGTACCGATGGGCGCCGGGGAGCTGTTTTTT. Translated, this is CASSEERTVPMGAGELFF.